What follows is one T cell receptor beta chain and its context. This specimen comes from a study of blood T cell repertoires in COVID-19. Whole-study context: The study drew acute and convalescent COVID-19 samples from the United States, Italy and Spain. T cells, B-cell-depleted T cells, or PBMCs supplied cDNA or gDNA.

Under the authors' procedure: By means of reference gene primer amplification, nucleated cell counts were estimated. Profiling relied on immunoSEQ multiplex PCR, and the TCRdb table lists in-frame clones only, not all of them. V, J and clone size were drawn from that table, and D and trimming were deduced from the DNA. In the table there are 200,000 or so clones, 65% to 85% of which are singletons. The source is a woman in her fifties or sixties with acute or convalescent COVID-19. Sample: peripheral blood.

This CDR3 reads CASSFTTGVRTENTQYF. CDR3 sequence (DNA): TGTGCCAGCAGCTTTACCACAGGGGTGAGGACAGAGAATACGCAGTATTTT. The rearrangement links TRBV5-4 to TRBJ2-3, with 7 bases aligning to TRBD1. Trimming removed 2 bases from V and 7 bases from J; junction bases left unmatched: 16. The CDR3 is 17 amino acids. Looked up from germline, CDR1 is SGHNT and CDR2 is YYREEE (reference sequence).